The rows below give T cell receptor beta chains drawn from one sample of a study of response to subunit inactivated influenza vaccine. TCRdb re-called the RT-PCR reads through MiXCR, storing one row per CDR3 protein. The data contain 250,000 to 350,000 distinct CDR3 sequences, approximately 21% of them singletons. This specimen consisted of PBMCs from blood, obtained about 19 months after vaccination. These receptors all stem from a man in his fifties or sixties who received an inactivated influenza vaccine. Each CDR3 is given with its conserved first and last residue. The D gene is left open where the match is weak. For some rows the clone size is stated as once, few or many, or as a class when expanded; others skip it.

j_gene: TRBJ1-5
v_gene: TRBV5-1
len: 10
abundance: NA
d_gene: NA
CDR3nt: TGCACCAGCAGTATTCAGCCCCAGCATTTT
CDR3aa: CTSSIQPQHF

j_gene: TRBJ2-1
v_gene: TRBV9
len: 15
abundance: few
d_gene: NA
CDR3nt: TGTGCCAGCGGAAAGAGCGGAAGCTCCTACAATGAGCAGTTCTTC
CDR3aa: CASGKSGSSYNEQFF

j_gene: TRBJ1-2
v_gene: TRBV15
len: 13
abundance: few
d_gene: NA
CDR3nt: TGTGCCACCAGCAGGGTGACGAGGGATGGCTACACCTTC
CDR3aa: CATSRVTRDGYTF

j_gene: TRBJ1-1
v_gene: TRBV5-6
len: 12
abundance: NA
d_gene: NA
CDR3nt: TGTGCCAGCAGCTCCCAGGCAACTGAAGCTTTCTTT
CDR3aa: CASSSQATEAFF

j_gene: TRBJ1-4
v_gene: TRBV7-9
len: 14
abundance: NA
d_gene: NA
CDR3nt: TGTGCCAGCAGCTTACCGGGACAAACTGAAAAACTGTTTTTT
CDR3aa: CASSLPGQTEKLFF

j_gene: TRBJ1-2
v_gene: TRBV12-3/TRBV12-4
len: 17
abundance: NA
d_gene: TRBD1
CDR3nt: TGTGCCAGCAGTTTAGCCACAGGGGCGCGGTCAGTCTATGGCTACACCTTC
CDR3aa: CASSLATGARSVYGYTF

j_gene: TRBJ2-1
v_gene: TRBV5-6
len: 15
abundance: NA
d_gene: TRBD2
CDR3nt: TGTGCCAGCAGCTTGGGACTAGCGGGAAAGGAGGGGCAGTTCTTC
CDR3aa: CASSLGLAGKEGQFF

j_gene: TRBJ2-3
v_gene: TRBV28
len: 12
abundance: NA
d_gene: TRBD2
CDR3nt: TGTGCCAGCAGTAAGGGACTAGCGACGCAGTATTTT
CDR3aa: CASSKGLATQYF

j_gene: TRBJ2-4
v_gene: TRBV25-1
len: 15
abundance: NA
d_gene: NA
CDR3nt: TGTGCCAGCAGTGAACATAGGGGAGGCAAAAACATTCAGTACTTC
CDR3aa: CASSEHRGGKNIQYF

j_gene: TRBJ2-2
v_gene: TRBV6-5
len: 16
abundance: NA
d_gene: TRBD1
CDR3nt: TGTGCCAGCAGTTATCCGGTGGGGACAGGGGTCGGGGAGCTGTTTTTT
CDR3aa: CASSYPVGTGVGELFF

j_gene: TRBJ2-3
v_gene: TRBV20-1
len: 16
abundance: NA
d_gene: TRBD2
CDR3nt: TGCAGTGCTAGTCCCCGAGCGGGAGGCTCCACAGATACGCAGTATTTT
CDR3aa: CSASPRAGGSTDTQYF

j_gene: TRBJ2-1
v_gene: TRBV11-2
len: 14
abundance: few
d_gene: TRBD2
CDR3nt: TGTGCCAGCAGCTTAGATGGACTAGCCTACGAGCAGTTCTTC
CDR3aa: CASSLDGLAYEQFF

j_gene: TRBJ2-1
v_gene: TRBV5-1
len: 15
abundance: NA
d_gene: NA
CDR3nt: TGCGCCAGCAGCTTGGTACAGGGCCCCTACAATGAGCAGTTCTTC
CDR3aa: CASSLVQGPYNEQFF

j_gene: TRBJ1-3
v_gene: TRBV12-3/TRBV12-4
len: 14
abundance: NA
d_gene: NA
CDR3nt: TGTGCCAGCAGTTCGGGCCTCTCTGGAAACACCATATATTTT
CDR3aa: CASSSGLSGNTIYF

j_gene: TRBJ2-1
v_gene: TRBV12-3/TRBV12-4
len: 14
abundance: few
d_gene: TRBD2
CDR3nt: TGTGCCAGCAGTTTAGAAGCCCTAGCGGACGAGCAGTTCTTC
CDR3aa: CASSLEALADEQFF

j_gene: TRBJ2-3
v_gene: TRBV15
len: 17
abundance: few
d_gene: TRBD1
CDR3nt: TGTGCCACCAGCAGAGATGGACAGGGGATTAGCACAGATACGCAGTATTTT
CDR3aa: CATSRDGQGISTDTQYF

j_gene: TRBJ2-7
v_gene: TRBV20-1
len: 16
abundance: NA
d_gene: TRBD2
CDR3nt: TGCAGTGCTAGAGATGTGGGAGGGCCCGCCGACTACGAGCAGTACTTC
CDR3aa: CSARDVGGPADYEQYF

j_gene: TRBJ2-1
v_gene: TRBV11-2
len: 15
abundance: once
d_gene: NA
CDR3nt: TGTGCCAGCAGCCCGGGGGTGACAGTAAACAATGAGCAGTTCTTC
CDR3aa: CASSPGVTVNNEQFF

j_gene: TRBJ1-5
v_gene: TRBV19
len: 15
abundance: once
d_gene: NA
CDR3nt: TGTGCCAGTACCCCCATTTTTTATAGCAATCAGGCCCAGCATTTT
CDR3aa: CASTPIFYSNQAQHF

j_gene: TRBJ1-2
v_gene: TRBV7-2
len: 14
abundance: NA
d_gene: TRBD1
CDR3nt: TGTGCCAGCAGCTCCCCGGACAGGGTCTATGGCTACACCTTC
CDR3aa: CASSSPDRVYGYTF

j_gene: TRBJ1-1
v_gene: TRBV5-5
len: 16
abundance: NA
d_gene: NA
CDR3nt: TGTGCCAGCAGCCCTGACAGCCTACCTCCTGCCTCTGAAGCTTTCTTT
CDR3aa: CASSPDSLPPASEAFF

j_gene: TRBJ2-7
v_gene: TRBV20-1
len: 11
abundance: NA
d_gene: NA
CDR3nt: TGCAGTGCTCGCAGCTCCTACCAGCAGTACTTC
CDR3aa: CSARSSYQQYF

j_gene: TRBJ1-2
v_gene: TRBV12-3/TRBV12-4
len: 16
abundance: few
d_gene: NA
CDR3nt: TGTGCCAGCAGAGGTCCGACTGAGACAGTTGATGGTGGCTACACCTTC
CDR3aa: CASRGPTETVDGGYTF

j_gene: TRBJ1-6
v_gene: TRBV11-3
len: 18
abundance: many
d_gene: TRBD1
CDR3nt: TGTGCCAGCAGCCAATATAATCGCGGACAGGACTATAATTCACCCCTCCACTTT
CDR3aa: CASSQYNRGQDYNSPLHF

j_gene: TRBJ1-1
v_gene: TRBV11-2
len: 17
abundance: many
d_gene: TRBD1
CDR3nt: TGTGCCAGCAGCTTAGATCTCTGGACAGGGGCAAACACTGAAGCTTTCTTT
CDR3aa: CASSLDLWTGANTEAFF

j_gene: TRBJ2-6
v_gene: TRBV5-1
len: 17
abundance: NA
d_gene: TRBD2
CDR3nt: TGCGCCAGCAGCCTCGGGGGGGTCAGCTCTGGGGCCAACGTCCTGACTTTC
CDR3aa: CASSLGGVSSGANVLTF

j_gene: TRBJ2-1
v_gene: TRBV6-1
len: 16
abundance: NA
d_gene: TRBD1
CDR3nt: TGTGCCAGCACTAAAAAACAGGGACAGTCATACAATGAGCAGTTCTTC
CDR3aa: CASTKKQGQSYNEQFF

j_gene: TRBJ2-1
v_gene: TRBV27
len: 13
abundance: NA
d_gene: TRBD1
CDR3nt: TGTGCCAGCAGTTTCGGGACAGGTAATGAGCAGTTCTTC
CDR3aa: CASSFGTGNEQFF

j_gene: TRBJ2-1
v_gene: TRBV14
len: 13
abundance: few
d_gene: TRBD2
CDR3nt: TGTGCCAGCACACTAGCGGGAATACATGAGCAGTTCTTC
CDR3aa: CASTLAGIHEQFF

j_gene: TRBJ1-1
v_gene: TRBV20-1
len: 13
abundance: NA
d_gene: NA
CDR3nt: TGCAGTACCTCCGGCCCAATGAACACTGAAGCTTTCTTT
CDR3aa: CSTSGPMNTEAFF

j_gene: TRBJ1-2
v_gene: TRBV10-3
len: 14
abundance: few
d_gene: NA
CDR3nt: TGTGCCATCAGTGAGTCGGGGCGACTATATGGCTACACCTTC
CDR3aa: CAISESGRLYGYTF

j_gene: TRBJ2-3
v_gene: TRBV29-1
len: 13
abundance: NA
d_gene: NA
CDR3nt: TGCAGCGTTGCCAGCGGACTCACAGATACGCAGTATTTT
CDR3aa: CSVASGLTDTQYF

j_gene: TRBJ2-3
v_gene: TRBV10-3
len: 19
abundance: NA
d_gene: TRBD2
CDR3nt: TGTGCCATCAGCCCAGAATGGGTAGCGGGAGTCTACAGCACAGATACGCAGTATTTT
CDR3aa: CAISPEWVAGVYSTDTQYF

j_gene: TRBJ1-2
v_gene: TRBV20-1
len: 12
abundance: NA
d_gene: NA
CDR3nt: TGCAGTGCTAGAGACCGCCAGCATGGCTACACCTTC
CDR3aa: CSARDRQHGYTF

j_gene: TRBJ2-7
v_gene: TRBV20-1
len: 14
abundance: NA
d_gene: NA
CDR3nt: TGCAGTGCTAGAGATCCCCACAACTCCTACGAGCAGTACTTC
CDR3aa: CSARDPHNSYEQYF

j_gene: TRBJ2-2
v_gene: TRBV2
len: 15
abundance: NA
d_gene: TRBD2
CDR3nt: TGTGCCAGTTTCTCACTAGCGAAGAATACCGGGGAGCTGTTTTTT
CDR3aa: CASFSLAKNTGELFF